This is a list of T cell receptor beta chains from one sample in a study of identical twins. From the 5' RACE reads, TCRdb called clonotypes with MiXCR, one entry per CDR3 protein. Of a few hundred thousand distinct CDR3 sequences listed, 10% to 15% were seen once; the top ten hold about 4%. This sample also appeared in a second study, on yellow fever vaccine responses in identical twins.

The sequenced material came from memory (CD45RO+) T cells sorted from blood. These receptors came from a woman aged 18-29 years in good health. CDR3s leave out the opening cysteine and the closing phenylalanine or tryptophan. The order of the fields is V gene, CDR3 protein.

V: TRBV20-1
CDR3: SARDFSGSWEQY

V: TRBV5-1
CDR3: ASSWTVTGELF

V: TRBV11-2
CDR3: ASSLVLGGSDREQY

V: TRBV5-1
CDR3: ASSQGLAGSIYEQY

V: TRBV14
CDR3: ASSHVSGYEQY

V: TRBV7-9
CDR3: ASSLTAEVYGYT

V: TRBV7-2
CDR3: ASSSGTSGRRVEQY

V: TRBV12-3/TRBV12-4
CDR3: ASSFGTPEQY

V: TRBV5-5
CDR3: ASSPGVVRSEQY

V: TRBV6-5
CDR3: ASSYSSELIYNEQF

V: TRBV5-1
CDR3: ASSSGTGKGDTIY

V: TRBV20-1
CDR3: SARDYGYT

V: TRBV5-1
CDR3: ASSLSGSRSSVYNEQF

V: TRBV15
CDR3: ATRRGGSSDNEQF

V: TRBV5-6
CDR3: ASSLDANYGYT

V: TRBV27
CDR3: ASSLRLAGGLNEQF

V: TRBV6-5
CDR3: ASSSTGNSYEQY

V: TRBV7-2
CDR3: ASSVPGTVTDTQY

V: TRBV20-1
CDR3: SAPDYTDTQY

V: TRBV29-1
CDR3: SVETRRGTSGGRSSYNEQF

V: TRBV3-1
CDR3: ASSQVDSNYGYT

V: TRBV5-1
CDR3: ASSRGLPGSYEQY

V: TRBV7-9
CDR3: ASSYSSRGQGAYEQY

V: TRBV20-1
CDR3: SATSGNSYEQY

V: TRBV29-1
CDR3: SEEHYEQY

V: TRBV4-3
CDR3: ASSRTTGGGYEQY

V: TRBV5-1
CDR3: ASSLAQIPGELF

V: TRBV4-2
CDR3: ASSPQRTGSYEQY

V: TRBV6-1
CDR3: ASGYRAHEQY

V: TRBV10-3
CDR3: AISAEREDTQY

V: TRBV6-2/TRBV6-3
CDR3: ASLPGSTYNEQF

V: TRBV5-6
CDR3: ASSLSVLREATGELF

V: TRBV6-5
CDR3: ASSYSPGQGTGELF

V: TRBV6-1
CDR3: ASRNRAVNTEAF

V: TRBV20-1
CDR3: SAPGLDPDTQY

V: TRBV9
CDR3: ASSVAPGQTGSYNEQF

V: TRBV10-3
CDR3: AISLDSNNSPLH

V: TRBV4-1
CDR3: ASSLKAGSSYEQY

V: TRBV27
CDR3: ASSRFQGGDYGYT

V: TRBV7-9
CDR3: ASRSGTGGEKLF